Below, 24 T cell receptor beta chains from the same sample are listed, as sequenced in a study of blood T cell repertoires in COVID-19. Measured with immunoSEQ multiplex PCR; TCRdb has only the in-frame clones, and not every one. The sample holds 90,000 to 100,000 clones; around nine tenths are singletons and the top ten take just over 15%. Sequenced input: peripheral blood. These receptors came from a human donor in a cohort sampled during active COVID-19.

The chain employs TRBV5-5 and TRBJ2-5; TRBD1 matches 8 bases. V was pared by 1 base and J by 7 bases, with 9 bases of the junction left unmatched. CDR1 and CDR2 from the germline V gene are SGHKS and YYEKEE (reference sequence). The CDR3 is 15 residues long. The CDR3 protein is CASSLSPRGHMTQYF. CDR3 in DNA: TGTGCCAGCAGCTTGTCCCCCAGGGGGCATATGACCCAGTACTTC.

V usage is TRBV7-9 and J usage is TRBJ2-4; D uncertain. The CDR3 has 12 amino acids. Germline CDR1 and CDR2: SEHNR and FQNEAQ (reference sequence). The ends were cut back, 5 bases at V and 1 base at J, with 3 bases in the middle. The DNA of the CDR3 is TGTGCCAGCAGCCCTGCCAAAAACATTCAGTACTTC. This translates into CASSPAKNIQYF.

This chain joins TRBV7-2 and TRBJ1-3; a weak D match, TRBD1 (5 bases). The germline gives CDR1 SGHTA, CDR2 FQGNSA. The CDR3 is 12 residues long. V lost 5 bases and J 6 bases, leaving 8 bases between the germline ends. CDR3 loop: CASSLGLNTIYF. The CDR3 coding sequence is TGTGCCAGCAGCCTGGGACTAAACACCATATATTTT.

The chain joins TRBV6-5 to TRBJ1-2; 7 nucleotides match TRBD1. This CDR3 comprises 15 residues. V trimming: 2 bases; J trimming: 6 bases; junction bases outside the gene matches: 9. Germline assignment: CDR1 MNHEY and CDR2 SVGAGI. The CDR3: CASSYNPGQTNGYTF. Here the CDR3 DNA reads TGTGCCAGCAGTTACAATCCGGGACAGACTAATGGCTACACCTTC.

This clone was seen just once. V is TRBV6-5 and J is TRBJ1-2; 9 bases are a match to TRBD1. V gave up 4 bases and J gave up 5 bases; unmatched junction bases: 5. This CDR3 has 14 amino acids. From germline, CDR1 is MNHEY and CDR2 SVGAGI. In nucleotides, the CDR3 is TGTGCCAGCAGTTCCGGGACAGGGAATTATGGCTACACCTTC. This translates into CASSSGTGNYGYTF.

The CDR3 protein is CASSSSGIETQYF. In DNA, the CDR3 is TGTGCCAGTAGTAGTTCAGGAATAGAGACCCAGTACTTC. The J gene is TRBJ2-5, the V gene TRBV19, with unresolved D. The CDR3 is 13 residues long. Trimming took off 4 bases at V and 4 bases at J, with 10 bases between the two ends. The germline V gene encodes CDR1 LNHDA and CDR2 SQIVND (reference sequence).

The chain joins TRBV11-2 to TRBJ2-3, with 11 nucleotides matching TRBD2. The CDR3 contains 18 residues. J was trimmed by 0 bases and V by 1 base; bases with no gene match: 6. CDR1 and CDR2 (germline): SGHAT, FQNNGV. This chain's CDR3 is CASSLALTSGRSTDTQYF. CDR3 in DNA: TGTGCCAGCAGCTTAGCGTTAACTAGCGGGAGAAGCACAGATACGCAGTATTTT.

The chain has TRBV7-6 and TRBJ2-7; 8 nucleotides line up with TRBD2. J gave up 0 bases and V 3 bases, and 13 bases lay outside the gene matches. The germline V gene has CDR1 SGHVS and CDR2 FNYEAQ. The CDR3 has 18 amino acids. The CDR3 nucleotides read TGTGCCAGCAGCTTTAATGTCGGGAGCGGGAGCCTCTCCTACGAGCAGTACTTC. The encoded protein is CASSFNVGSGSLSYEQYF.

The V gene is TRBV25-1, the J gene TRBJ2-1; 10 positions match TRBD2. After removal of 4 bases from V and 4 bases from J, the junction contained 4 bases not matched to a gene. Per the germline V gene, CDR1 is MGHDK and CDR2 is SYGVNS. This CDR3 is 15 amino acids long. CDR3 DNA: TGTGCCAGCAGTGCCAGGACTAGCGGATACAATGAGCAGTTCTTC. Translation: CASSARTSGYNEQFF.

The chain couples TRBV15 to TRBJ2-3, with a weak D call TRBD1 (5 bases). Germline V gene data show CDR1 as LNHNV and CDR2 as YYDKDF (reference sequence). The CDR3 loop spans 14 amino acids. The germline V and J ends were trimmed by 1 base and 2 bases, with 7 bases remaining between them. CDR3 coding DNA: TGTGCCACCAGCAGAGGGGGCCCCACAGATACGCAGTATTTT. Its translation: CATSRGGPTDTQYF.

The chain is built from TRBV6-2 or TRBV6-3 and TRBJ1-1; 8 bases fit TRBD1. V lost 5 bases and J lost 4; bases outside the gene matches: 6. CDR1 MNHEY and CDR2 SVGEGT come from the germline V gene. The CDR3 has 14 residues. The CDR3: CASSRDRSITEAFF. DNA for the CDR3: TGTGCCAGCAGTCGGGACAGGAGTATCACTGAAGCTTTCTTT.

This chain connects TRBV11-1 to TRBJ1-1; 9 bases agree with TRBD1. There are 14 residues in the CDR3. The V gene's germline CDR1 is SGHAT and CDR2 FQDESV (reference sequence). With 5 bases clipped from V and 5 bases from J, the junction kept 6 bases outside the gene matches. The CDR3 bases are TGTGCCAGCAGCCTACAGGGGGCACAGACTGAAGCTTTCTTT. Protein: CASSLQGAQTEAFF.

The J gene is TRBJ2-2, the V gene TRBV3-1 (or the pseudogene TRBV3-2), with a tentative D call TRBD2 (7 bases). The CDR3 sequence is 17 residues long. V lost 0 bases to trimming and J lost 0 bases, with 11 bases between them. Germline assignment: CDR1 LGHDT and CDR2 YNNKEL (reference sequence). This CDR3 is CASSQDLGGPNTGELFF. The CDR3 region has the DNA TGTGCCAGCAGCCAAGATCTCGGGGGGCCGAACACCGGGGAGCTGTTTTTT.

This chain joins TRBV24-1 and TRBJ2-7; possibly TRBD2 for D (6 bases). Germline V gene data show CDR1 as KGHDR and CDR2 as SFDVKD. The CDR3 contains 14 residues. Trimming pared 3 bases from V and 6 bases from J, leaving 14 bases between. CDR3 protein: CATSDRYTGSEQYF. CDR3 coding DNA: TGTGCCACCAGTGATAGATATACCGGGAGCGAGCAGTACTTC.

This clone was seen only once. The CDR3 DNA follows: TGTGCCAGCAGCCCTGACAGGGGGAGCGGTTCACCCCTCCACTTT. This codes for CASSPDRGSGSPLHF. The rearrangement links TRBV7-9 to TRBJ1-6, with 9 bases fitting TRBD1. V shed 5 bases and J 9 bases; nucleotides not matched to a gene: 8. Germline values: CDR1 SEHNR, CDR2 FQNEAQ (reference sequence). The CDR3 sequence is 15 residues long.

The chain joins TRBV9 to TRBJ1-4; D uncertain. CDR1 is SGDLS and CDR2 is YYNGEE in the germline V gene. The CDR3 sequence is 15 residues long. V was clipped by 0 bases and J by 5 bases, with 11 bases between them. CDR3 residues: CASSVGMATNEKLFF. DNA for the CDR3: TGTGCCAGCAGCGTAGGAATGGCCACCAATGAAAAACTGTTTTTT.

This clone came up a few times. CDR3 in DNA: TGTGCCAGCAGCGTAGGGCTGGGACAGTTCTACGAGCAGTACTTC. Its protein product is CASSVGLGQFYEQYF. This chain links TRBV9 with TRBJ2-7; 7 bases match TRBD1. Germline loops: CDR1 SGDLS, CDR2 YYNGEE. The CDR3 totals 15 residues. J was trimmed by 3 bases and V by 0 bases; bases with no gene match: 6.

CDR3 region: CASSIPERRLEQYF. DNA for the CDR3: TGTGCCAGTAGTATTCCCGAACGGAGACTCGAGCAGTACTTC. The chain joins TRBV19 to TRBJ2-7; D gene unclear. The CDR3 is made up of 14 amino acids. Germline V gene lookup returns CDR1 LNHDA and CDR2 SQIVND (reference sequence). Trimming pared 3 bases from V and 6 bases from J, leaving 15 bases between.

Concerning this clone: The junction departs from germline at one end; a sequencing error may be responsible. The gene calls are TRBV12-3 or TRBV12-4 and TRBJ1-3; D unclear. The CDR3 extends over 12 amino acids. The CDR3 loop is CAGRSAGNTIYF. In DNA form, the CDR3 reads TGTGCCGGCAGGTCGGCTGGAAACACCATATATTTT.

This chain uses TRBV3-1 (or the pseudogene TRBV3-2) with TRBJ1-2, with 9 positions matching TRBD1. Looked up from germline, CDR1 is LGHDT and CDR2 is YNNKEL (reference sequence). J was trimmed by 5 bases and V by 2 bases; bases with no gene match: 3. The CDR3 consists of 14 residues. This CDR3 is CASSQPGQGYGYTF. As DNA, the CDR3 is TGTGCCAGCAGCCAACCCGGACAGGGGTATGGCTACACCTTC.

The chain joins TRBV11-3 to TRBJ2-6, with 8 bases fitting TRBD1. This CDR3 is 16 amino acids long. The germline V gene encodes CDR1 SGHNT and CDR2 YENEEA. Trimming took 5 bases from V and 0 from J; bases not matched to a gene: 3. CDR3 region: CASSPGQVSGANVLTF. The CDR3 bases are TGTGCCAGCAGCCCGGGACAGGTCTCTGGGGCCAACGTCCTGACTTTC.

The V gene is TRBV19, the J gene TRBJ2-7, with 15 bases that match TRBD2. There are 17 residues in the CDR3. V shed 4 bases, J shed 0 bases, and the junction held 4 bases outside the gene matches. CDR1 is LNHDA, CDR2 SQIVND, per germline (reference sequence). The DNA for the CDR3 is TGTGCCAGTAGTAACGGACTAGCGGGGGGGAGCTCCTACGAGCAGTACTTC. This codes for CASSNGLAGGSSYEQYF.

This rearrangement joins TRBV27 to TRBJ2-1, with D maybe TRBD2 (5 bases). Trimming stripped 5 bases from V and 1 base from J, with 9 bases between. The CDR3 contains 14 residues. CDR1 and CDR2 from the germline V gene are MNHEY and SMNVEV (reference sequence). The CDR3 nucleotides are TGTGCCAGCAGTAAAAGCGGTTCCTACAATGAGCAGTTCTTC. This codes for CASSKSGSYNEQFF.

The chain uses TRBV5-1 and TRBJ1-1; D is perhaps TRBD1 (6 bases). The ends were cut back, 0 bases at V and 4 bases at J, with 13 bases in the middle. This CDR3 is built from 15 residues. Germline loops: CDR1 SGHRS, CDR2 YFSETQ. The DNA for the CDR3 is TGCGCCAGCAGCTTGGCTACGACAGGCACCACTGAAGCTTTCTTT. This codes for CASSLATTGTTEAFF.